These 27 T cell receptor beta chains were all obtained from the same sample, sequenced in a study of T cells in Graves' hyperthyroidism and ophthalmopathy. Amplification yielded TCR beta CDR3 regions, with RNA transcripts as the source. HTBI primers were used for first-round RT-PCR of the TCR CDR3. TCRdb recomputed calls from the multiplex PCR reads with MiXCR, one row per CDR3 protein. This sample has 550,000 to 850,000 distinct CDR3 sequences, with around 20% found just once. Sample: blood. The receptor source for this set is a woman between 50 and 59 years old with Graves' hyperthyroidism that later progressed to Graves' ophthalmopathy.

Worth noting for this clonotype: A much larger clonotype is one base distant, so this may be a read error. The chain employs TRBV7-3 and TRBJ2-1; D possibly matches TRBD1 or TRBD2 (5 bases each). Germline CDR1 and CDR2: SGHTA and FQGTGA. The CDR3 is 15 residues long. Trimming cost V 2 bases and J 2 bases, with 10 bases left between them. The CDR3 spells CASSLEGSTYNEQFF. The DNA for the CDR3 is TGTGCCAGCAGCTTAGAGGGGTCCACCTACAATGAGCAGTTCTTC.

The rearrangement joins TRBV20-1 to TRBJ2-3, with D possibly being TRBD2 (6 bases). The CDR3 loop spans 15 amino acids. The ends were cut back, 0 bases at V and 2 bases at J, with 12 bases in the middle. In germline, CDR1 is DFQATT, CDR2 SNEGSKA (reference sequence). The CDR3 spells CSARDGGLVTDTQYF. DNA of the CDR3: TGCAGTGCTAGAGATGGAGGGCTTGTCACAGATACGCAGTATTTT.

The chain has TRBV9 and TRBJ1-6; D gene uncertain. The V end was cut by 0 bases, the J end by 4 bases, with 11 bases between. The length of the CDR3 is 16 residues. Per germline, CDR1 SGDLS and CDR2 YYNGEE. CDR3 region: CASSVGESGYNSPLHF. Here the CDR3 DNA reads TGTGCCAGCAGCGTAGGGGAGAGTGGATATAATTCACCCCTCCACTTT.

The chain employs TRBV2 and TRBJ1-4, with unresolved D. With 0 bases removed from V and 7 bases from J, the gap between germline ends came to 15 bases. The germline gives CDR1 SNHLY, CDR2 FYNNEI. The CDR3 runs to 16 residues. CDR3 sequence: CASSEAPAQVVEKLFF. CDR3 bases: TGTGCCAGCAGTGAAGCTCCCGCTCAGGTGGTTGAAAAACTGTTTTTT. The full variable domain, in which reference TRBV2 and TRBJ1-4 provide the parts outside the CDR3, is EPEVTQTPSHQVTQMGQEVILRCVPISNHLYFYWYRQILGQKVEFLVSFYNNEISEKSEIFDDQFSVERPDGSNFTLKIRSTKLEDSAMYFCASSEAPAQVVEKLFFGSGTQLSVL.

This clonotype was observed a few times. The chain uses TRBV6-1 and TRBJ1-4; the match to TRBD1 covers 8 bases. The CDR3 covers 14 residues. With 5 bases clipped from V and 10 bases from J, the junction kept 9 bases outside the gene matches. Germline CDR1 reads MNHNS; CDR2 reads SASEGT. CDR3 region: CASSPDRVERKLFF. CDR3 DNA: TGTGCCAGCAGTCCGGACAGGGTTGAAAGAAAACTGTTTTTT.

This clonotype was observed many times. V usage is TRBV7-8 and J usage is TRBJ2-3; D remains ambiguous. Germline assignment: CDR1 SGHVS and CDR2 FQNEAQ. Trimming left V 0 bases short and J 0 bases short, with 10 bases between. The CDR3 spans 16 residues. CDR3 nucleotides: TGTGCCAGCAGCTTAGCTGCCTACTCTAGCACAGATACGCAGTATTTT. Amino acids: CASSLAAYSSTDTQYF.

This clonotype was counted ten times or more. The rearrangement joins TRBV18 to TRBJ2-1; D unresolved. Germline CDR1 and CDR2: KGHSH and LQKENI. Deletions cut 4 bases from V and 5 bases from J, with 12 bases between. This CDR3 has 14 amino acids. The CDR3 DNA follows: TGTGCCAGCTCACGAGGACGAACAGACAATGAGCAGTTCTTC. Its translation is CASSRGRTDNEQFF.

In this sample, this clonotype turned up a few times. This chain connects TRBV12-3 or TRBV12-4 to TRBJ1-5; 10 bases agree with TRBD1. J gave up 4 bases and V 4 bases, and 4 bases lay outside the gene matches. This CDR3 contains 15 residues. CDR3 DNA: TGTGCCAGCAGTTGGGGACAGGGGAAAAATCAGCCCCAGCATTTT. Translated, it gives CASSWGQGKNQPQHF.

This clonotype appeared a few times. CDR3 nucleotide sequence: TGTGCCAGCAGGTCGACAGGACAGGGTCTGGCACCCCTCCACTTT. Its protein is CASRSTGQGLAPLHF. V is TRBV7-2 and J is TRBJ1-6; TRBD1 matches at 8 bases. This CDR3 region has 15 residues. Trimming cost V 6 bases and J 11 bases; bases outside gene matches: 12. CDR1 and CDR2 from the germline V gene are SGHTA and FQGNSA.

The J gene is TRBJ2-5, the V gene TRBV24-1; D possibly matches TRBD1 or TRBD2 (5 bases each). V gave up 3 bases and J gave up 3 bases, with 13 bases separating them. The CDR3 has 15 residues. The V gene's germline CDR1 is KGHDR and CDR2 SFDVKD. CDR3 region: CATSDSGTGKETQYF. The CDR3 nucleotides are TGTGCCACCAGTGATAGTGGGACGGGAAAAGAGACCCAGTACTTC.

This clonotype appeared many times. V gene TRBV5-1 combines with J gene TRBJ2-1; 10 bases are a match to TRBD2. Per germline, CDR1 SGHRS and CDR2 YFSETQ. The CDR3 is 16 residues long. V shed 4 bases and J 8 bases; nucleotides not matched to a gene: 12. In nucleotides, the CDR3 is TGCGCCAGCAGCCCGAGGGCTAGCGGGGGATTGGATGAGCAGTTCTTC. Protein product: CASSPRASGGLDEQFF.

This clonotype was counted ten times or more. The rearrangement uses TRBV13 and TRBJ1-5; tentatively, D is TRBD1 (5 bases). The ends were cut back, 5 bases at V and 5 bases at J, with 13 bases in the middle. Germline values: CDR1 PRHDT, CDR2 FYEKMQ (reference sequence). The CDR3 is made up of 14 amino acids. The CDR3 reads CASSKRGHDQPQHF. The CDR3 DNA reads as TGTGCCAGCAGCAAACGGGGCCATGATCAGCCCCAGCATTTT.

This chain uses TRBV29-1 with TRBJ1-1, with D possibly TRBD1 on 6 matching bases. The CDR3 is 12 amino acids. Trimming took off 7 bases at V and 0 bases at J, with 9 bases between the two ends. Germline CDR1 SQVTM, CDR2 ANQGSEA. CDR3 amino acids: CSGTVMNTEAFF. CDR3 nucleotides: TGCAGCGGGACAGTCATGAACACTGAAGCTTTCTTT.

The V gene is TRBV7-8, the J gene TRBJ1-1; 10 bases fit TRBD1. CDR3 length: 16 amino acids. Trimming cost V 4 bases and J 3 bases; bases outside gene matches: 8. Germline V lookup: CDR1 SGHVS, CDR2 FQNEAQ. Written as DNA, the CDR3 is TGTGCCAGCAGCTGGGACAGGGGCCCTGTGTACACTGAAGCTTTCTTT. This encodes CASSWDRGPVYTEAFF.

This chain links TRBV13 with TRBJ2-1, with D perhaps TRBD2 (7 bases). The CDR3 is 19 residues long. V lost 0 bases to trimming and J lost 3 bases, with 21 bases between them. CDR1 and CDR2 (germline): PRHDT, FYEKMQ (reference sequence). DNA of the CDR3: TGTGCCAGCAGCTTAGGGGGGACACATACCGGGGGGCTCTACAATGAGCAGTTCTTC. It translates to CASSLGGTHTGGLYNEQFF.

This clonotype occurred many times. As DNA, the CDR3 is TGTGCCAGCAGCAGCGGGACACGTTACGAGCAGTACTTC. Encoded protein: CASSSGTRYEQYF. The gene calls are TRBV5-5 and TRBJ2-7, with a tentative D call TRBD2 (7 bases). The CDR3 is 13 residues long. The germline V and J ends were trimmed by 4 bases and 4 bases, with 12 bases remaining between them. The germline gives CDR1 SGHKS, CDR2 YYEKEE (reference sequence).

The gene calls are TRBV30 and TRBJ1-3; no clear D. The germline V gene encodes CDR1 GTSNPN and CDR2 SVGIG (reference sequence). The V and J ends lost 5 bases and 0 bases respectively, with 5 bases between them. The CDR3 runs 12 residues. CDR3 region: CAWENSGNTIYF. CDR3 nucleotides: TGTGCCTGGGAAAACTCTGGAAACACCATATATTTT.

This CDR3 reads CASSPPKLAGGGEQFF. The CDR3 region has the DNA TGTGCCAGCAGTCCCCCCAAACTAGCGGGGGGGGGGGAGCAGTTCTTC. The chain joins TRBV27 to TRBJ2-1; 13 bases match TRBD2. V dropped 5 bases and J dropped 10; count of bases not matched to a gene: 11. Germline CDR1 MNHEY, CDR2 SMNVEV (reference sequence). The CDR3 consists of 16 residues.

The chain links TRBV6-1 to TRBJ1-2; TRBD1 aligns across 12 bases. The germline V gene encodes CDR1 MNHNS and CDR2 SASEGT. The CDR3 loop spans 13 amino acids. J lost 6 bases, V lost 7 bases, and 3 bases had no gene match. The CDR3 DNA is TGTGCCAGCAATTGGGACAGGGGGCATGGCTACACCTTC. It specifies CASNWDRGHGYTF.

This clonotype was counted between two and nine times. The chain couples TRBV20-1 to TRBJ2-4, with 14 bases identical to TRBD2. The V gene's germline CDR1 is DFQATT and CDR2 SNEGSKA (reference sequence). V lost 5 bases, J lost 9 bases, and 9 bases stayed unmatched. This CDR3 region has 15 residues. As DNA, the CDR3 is TGCAGTGCTGGGGGACTAGCGGGGGACTCCGGCATTCAGTACTTC. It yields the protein CSAGGLAGDSGIQYF.

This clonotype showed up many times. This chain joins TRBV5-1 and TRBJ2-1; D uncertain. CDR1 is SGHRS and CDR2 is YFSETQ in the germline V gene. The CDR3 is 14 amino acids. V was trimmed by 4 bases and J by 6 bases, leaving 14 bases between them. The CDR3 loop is CASSPVRVGNEQFF. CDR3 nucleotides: TGCGCCAGCAGCCCGGTAAGGGTGGGCAATGAGCAGTTCTTC.

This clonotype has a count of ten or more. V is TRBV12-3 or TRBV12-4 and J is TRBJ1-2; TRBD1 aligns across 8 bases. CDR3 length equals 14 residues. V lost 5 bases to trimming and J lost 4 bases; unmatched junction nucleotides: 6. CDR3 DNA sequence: TGTGCCAGCAGTCGAGGACAGGGATCCTATGGCTACACCTTC. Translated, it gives CASSRGQGSYGYTF.

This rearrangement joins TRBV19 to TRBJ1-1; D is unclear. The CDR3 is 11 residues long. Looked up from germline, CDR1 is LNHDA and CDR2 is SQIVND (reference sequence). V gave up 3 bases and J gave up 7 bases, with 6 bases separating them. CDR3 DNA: TGTGCCAGTAGTATGCGGGTTGAAGCTTTCTTT. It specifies CASSMRVEAFF.

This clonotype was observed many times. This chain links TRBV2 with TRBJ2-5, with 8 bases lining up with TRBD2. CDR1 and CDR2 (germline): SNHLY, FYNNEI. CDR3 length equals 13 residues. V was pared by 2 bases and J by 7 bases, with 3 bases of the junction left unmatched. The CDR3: CASSERLARTQYF. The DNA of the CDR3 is TGTGCCAGCAGTGAAAGACTAGCGAGGACCCAGTACTTC.

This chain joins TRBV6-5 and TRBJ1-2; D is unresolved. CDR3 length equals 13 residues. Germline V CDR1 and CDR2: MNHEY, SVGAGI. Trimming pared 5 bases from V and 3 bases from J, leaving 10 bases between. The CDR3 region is CASSTSLDYGYTF. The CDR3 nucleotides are TGTGCCAGCAGTACTTCACTAGACTATGGCTACACCTTC.

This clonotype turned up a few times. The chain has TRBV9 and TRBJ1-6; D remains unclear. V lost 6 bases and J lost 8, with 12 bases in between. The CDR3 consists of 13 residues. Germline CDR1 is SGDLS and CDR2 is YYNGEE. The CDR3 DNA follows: TGTGCCAGCACCGCTGGGATCCATTCACCCCTCCACTTT. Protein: CASTAGIHSPLHF.

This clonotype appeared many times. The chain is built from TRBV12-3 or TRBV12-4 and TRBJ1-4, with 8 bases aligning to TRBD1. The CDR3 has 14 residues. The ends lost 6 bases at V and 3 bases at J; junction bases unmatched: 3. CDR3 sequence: CASSAGQANEKLFF. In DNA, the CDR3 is TGTGCCAGCAGCGCGGGACAGGCTAATGAAAAACTGTTTTTT.